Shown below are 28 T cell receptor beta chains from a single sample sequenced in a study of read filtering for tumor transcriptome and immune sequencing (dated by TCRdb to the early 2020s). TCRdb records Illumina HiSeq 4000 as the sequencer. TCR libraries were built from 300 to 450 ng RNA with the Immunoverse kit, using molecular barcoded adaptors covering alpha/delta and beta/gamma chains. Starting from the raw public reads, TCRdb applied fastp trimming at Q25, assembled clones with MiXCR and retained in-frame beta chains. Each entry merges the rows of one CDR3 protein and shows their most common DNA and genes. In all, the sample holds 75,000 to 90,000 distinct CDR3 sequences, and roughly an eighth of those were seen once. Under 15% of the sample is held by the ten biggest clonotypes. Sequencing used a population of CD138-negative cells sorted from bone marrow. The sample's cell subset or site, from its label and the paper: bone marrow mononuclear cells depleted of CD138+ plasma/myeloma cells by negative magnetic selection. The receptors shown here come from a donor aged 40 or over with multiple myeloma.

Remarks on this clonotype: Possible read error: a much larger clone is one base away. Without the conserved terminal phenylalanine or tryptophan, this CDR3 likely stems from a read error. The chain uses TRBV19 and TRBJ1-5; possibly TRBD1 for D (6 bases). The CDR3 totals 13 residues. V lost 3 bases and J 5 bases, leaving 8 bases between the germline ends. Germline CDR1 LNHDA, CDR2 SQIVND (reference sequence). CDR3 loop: CASSIGQYQPQHL. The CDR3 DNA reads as TGTGCCAGTAGTATCGGACAGTATCAGCCCCAGCATCTT.

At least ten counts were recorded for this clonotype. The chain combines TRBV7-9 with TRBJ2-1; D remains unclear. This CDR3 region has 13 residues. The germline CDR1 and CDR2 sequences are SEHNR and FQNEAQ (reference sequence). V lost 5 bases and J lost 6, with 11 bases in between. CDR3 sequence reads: CASSLRHLNEQFF. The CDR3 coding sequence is TGTGCCAGCAGCCTCCGACATCTCAATGAGCAGTTCTTC.

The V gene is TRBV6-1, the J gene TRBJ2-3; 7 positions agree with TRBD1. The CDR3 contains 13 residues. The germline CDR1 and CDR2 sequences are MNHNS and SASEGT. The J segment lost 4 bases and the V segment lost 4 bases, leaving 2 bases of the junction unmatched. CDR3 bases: TGTGCCAGCAGTGGACAGGGACCAGATACGCAGTATTTT. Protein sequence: CASSGQGPDTQYF.

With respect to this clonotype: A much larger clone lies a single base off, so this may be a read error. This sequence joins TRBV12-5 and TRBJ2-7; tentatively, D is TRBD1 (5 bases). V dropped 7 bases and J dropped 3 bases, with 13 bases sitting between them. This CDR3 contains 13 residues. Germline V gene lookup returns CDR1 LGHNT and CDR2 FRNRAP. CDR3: CASVPAGLYEQYF. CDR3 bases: TGTGCTAGTGTCCCGGCAGGGCTCTACGAGCAGTACTTC.

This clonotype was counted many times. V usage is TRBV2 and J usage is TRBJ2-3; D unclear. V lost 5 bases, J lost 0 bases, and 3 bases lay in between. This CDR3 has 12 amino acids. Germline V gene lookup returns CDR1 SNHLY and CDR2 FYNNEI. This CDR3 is CASSYSTDTQYF. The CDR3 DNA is TGTGCCAGCAGTTACAGCACAGATACGCAGTATTTT.

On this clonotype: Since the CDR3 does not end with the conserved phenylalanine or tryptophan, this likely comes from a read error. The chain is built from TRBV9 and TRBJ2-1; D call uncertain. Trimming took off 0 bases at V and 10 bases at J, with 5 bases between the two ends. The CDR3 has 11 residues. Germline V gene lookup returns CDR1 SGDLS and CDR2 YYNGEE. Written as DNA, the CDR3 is TGTGCCAGCAGCGTAGATGAGGAGCAGTTCCTC. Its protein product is CASSVDEEQFL.

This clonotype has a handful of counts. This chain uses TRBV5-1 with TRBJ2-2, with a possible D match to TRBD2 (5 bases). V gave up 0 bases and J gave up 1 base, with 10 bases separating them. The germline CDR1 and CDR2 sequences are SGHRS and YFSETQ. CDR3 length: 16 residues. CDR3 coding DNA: TGCGCCAGCAGCTTGGGAGTACGGGGGAACACCGGGGAGCTGTTTTTT. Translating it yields CASSLGVRGNTGELFF. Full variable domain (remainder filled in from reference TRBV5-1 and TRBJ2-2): KAGVTQTPRYLIKTRGQQVTLSCSPISGHRSVSWYQQTPGQGLQFLFEYFSETQRNKGNFPGRFSGRQFSNSRSEMNVSTLELGDSALYLCASSLGVRGNTGELFFGEGSRLTVL.

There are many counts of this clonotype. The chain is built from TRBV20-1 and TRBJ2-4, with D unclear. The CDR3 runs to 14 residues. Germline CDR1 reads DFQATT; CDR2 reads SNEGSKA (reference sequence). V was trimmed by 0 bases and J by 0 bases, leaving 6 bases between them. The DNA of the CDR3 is TGCAGTGCTAGAGACCCGCGAGCCAAAAACATTCAGTACTTC. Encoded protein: CSARDPRAKNIQYF.

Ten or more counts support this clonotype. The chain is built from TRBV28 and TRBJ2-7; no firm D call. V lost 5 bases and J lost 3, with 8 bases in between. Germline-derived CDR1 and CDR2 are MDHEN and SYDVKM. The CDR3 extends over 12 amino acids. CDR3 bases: TGTGCCAGCAGTCTGGCCTTCTACGAGCAGTACTTC. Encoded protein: CASSLAFYEQYF.

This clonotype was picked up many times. CDR3 region: CAWSRQGNTEAFF. As DNA, the CDR3 is TGTGCCTGGAGTCGACAGGGGAACACTGAAGCTTTCTTT. The chain joins TRBV30 to TRBJ1-1, with 7 bases that match TRBD1. The CDR3 runs 13 residues. V dropped 2 bases and J dropped 1; count of bases not matched to a gene: 1. The germline V gene encodes CDR1 GTSNPN and CDR2 SVGIG (reference sequence).

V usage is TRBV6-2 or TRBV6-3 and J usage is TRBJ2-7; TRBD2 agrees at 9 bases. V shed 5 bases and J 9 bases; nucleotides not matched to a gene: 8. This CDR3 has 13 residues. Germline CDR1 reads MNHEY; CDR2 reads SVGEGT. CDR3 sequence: CASSLGTSGPQYF. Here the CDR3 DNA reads TGTGCCAGCAGTCTGGGAACTAGCGGGCCGCAGTACTTC.

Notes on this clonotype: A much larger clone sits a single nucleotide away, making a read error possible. CDR3 coding DNA: TGTGCTAGCAGCCCACAGTTTGGGGGTTCAAAGACCCAGTACTTC. This translates into CASSPQFGGSKTQYF. The chain combines TRBV7-7 with TRBJ2-5; D assignment may be TRBD1 or TRBD2 (5 bases each). This CDR3 spans 15 amino acids. Germline CDR1 SSHAT, CDR2 FNYEAQ (reference sequence).

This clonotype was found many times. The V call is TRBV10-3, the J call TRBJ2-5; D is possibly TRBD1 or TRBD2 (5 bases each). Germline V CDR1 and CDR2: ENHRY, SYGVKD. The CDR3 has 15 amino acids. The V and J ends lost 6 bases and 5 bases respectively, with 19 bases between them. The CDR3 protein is CAISAGTLGRETQYF. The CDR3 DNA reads TGTGCCATCAGCGCCGGGACCCTAGGCCGGGAGACCCAGTACTTC.

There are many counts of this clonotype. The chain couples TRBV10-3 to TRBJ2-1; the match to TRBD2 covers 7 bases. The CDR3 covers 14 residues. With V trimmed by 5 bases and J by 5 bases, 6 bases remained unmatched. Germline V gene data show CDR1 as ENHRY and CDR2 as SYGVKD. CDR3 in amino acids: CAISTGTTHNEQFF. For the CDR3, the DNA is TGTGCCATCAGTACCGGGACTACGCACAATGAGCAGTTCTTC.

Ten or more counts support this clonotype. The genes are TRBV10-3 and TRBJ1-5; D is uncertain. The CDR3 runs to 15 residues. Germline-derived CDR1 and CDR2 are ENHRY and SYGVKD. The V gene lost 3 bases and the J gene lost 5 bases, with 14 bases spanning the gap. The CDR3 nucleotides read TGTGCCATCAGTGAAGCCGAGGAGATATATCAGCCCCAGCATTTT. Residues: CAISEAEEIYQPQHF.

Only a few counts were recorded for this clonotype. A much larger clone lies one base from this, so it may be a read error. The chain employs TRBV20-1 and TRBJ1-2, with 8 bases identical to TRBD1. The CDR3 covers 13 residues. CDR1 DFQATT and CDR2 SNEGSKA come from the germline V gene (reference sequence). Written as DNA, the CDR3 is TGCTGTGCTGGACAGGGAGTCTACTATGGCTACACCTTC. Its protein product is CCAGQGVYYGYTF.

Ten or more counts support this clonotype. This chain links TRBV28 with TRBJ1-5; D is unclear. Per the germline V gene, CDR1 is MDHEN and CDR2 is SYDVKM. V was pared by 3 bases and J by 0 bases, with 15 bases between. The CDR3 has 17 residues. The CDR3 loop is CASSFVYQGYSNQPQHF. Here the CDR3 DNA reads TGTGCCAGCAGTTTCGTCTACCAAGGTTATAGCAATCAGCCCCAGCATTTT.

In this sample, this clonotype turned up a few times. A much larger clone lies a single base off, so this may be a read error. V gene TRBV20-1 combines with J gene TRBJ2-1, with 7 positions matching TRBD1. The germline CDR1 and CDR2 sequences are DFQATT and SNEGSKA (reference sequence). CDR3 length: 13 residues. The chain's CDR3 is CSSGTASYKEQFF. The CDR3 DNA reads TGCAGTTCCGGGACAGCCTCCTACAAGGAGCAGTTCTTC.

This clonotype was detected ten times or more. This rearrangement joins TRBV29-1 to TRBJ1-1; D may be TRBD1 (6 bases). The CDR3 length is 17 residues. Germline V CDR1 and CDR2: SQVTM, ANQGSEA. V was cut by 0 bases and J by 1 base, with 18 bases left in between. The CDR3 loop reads CSVEDLKKDRRNTEAFF. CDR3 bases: TGCAGCGTTGAAGATCTTAAAAAGGACAGACGGAACACTGAAGCTTTCTTT.

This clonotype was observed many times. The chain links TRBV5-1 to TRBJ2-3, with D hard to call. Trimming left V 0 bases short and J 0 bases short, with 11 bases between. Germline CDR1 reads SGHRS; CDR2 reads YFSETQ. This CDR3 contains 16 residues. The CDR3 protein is CASSLGSLGSTDTQYF. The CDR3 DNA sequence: TGCGCCAGCAGCTTGGGCAGTCTGGGGAGCACAGATACGCAGTATTTT.

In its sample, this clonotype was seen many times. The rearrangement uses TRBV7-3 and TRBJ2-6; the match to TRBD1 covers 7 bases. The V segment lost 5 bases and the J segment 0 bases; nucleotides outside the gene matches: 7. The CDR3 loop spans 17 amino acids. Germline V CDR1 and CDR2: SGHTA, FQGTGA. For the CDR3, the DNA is TGTGCCAGCAGCGGCCGGGACAGCAGCTCTGGGGCCAACGTCCTGACTTTC. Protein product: CASSGRDSSSGANVLTF.

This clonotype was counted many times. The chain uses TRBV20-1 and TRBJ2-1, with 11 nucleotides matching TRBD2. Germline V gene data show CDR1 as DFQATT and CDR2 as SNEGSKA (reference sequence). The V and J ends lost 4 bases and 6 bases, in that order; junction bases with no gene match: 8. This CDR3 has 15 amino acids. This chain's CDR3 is CSANPTSGIFNEQFF. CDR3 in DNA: TGCAGTGCTAACCCGACTAGCGGGATCTTCAATGAGCAGTTCTTC.

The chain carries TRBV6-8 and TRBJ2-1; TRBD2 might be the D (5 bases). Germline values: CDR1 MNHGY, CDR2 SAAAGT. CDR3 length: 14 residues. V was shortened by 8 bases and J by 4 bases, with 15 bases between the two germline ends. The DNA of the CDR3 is TGTGCCAGCGGAGAGCGGAGCCTTTACAATGAGCAGTTCTTC. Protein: CASGERSLYNEQFF.

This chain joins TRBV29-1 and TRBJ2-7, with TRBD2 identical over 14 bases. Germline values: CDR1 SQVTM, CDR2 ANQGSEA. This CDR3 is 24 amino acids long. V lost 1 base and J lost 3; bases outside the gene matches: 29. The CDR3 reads CSVEVVTNSYAGTSGSWPYYEQYF. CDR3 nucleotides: TGCAGCGTTGAAGTCGTCACCAATTCGTACGCCGGGACTAGCGGGAGTTGGCCGTACTACGAGCAGTACTTC.

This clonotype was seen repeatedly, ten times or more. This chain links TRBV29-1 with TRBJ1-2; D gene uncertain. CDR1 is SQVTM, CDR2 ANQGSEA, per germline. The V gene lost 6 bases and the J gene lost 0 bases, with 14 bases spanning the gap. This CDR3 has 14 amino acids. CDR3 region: CSVNLESPNYGYTF. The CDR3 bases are TGCAGCGTGAACCTGGAGTCTCCTAACTATGGCTACACCTTC.

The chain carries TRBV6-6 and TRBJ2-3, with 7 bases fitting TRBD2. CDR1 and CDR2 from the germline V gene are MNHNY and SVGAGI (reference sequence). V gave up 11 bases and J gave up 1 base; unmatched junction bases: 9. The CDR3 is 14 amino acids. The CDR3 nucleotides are TGTGCCTCCGGGGTTGGGGGGGGCACAGATACGCAGTATTTT. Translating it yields CASGVGGGTDTQYF.

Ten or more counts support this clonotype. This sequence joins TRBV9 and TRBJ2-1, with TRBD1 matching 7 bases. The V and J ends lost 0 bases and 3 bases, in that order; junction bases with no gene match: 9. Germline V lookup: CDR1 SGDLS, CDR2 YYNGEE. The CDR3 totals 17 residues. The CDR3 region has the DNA TGTGCCAGCAGCGTAGAAGGGGGCAGGGTGAGCTACAATGAGCAGTTCTTC. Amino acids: CASSVEGGRVSYNEQFF.

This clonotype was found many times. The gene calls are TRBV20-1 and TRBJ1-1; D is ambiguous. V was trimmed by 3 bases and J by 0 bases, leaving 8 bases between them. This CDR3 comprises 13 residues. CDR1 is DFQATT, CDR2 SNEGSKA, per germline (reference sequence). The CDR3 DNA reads TGCAGTGCTAGTTTACCCATGAACACTGAAGCTTTCTTT. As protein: CSASLPMNTEAFF.